These 16 T cell receptor beta chains came from one sample sequenced in a study of shared clonotypes between healthy human individuals. TCRdb's table, derived via immunoSEQ multiplex PCR, lists solely in-frame clones and lacks some. The top ten hold about 0.41% of the sample, which has about 2.3 million clones, around 92% seen once. Sequencing used naive CD4+ T cells from PBMCs. Stated subset: CD45RA+ positively selected. Every receptor here comes from a man aged 18 to 29 in good health. Some clones in this sample may be carry-over from other donors' samples.

On this clone: This same CDR3 is encoded by further DNA sequences in the sample. V is TRBV5-1 and J is TRBJ1-1; no reliable D call. Germline values: CDR1 SGHRS, CDR2 YFSETQ. The CDR3 spans 15 residues. V shed 3 bases and J shed 0 bases, with 12 bases lying between them. In DNA, the CDR3 is TGCGCCAGCAGCTACTTGGCAGGACTGAACACTGAAGCTTTCTTT. Protein sequence: CASSYLAGLNTEAFF.

The CDR3 here is CASSLVPGLSGYNEQFF. The CDR3 bases are TGCGCCAGCAGCTTGGTCCCCGGTCTTAGCGGGTACAATGAGCAGTTCTTC. The chain combines TRBV5-1 with TRBJ2-1, with TRBD2 matching 7 bases. Germline CDR1 SGHRS, CDR2 YFSETQ. J gave up 4 bases and V 0 bases, and 10 bases lay outside the gene matches. This CDR3 is built from 17 residues.

Note on this clone: This specimen includes other DNA sequences encoding the same CDR3. V gene TRBV18 combines with J gene TRBJ2-2, with D possibly being TRBD1 or TRBD2 (5 bases each). In germline, CDR1 is KGHSH, CDR2 LQKENI. V was cut by 2 bases and J by 5 bases, with 6 bases left in between. The CDR3 has 13 residues. The CDR3 reads CASSPGGTGELFF. CDR3 coding DNA: TGTGCCAGCTCACCAGGGGGAACCGGGGAGCTGTTTTTT.

On this clone: Distinct nucleotide sequences in the sample also encode this CDR3. CDR3 loop: CASSLEGTEQFF. The CDR3 DNA reads as TGTGCCAGCAGTCTGGAGGGCACTGAGCAGTTCTTC. The gene calls are TRBV7-2 and TRBJ2-1, with D possibly matching TRBD2 (6 bases). Germline values: CDR1 SGHTA, CDR2 FQGNSA. The germline V and J ends were trimmed by 6 bases and 9 bases, with 12 bases remaining between them. The CDR3 contains 12 residues.

This clone appeared a single time. This chain links TRBV7-2 with TRBJ1-1; D uncertain. This CDR3 comprises 12 residues. Between the trimmed V and J ends, which lost 8 bases and 11 bases, there was a span of 18 bases. CDR1 is SGHTA, CDR2 FQGNSA, per germline. Here the CDR3 DNA reads TGTGCCAGCCCCTCCGCCCGGGGTGGGGCTTTCTTT. It specifies CASPSARGGAFF. Based on the CDR3 plus reference TRBV7-2 and TRBJ1-1, the full variable domain is GAGVSQSPSNKVTEKGKDVELRCDPISGHTALYWYRQSLGQGLEFLIYFQGNSAPDKSGLPSDRFSAERTGGSVSTLTIQRTQQEDSAVYLCASPSARGGAFFGQGTRLTVV.

V is TRBV9 and J is TRBJ2-5; TRBD1 aligns across 7 bases. This CDR3 comprises 15 residues. The V gene's germline CDR1 is SGDLS and CDR2 YYNGEE. The ends lost 0 bases at V and 4 bases at J; junction bases unmatched: 6. Here the CDR3 reads CASSVAQGRAETQYF. Written as DNA, the CDR3 is TGTGCCAGCAGCGTAGCACAGGGGAGAGCAGAGACCCAGTACTTC.

The chain joins TRBV5-1 to TRBJ2-7, with D possibly TRBD1 on 5 matching bases. V gave up 0 bases and J gave up 11 bases, with 18 bases separating them. CDR1 is SGHRS, CDR2 YFSETQ, per germline. This CDR3 has 14 amino acids. CDR3 nucleotides: TGCGCCAGCAGCTTGGGGTTCAGTCAGGGCACCAAGTACTTC. This translates into CASSLGFSQGTKYF. Using reference TRBV5-1 and TRBJ2-7 for the parts outside the CDR3, the full variable domain is KAGVTQTPRYLIKTRGQQVTLSCSPISGHRSVSWYQQTPGQGLQFLFEYFSETQRNKGNFPGRFSGRQFSNSRSEMNVSTLELGDSALYLCASSLGFSQGTKYFGPGTRLTVT.

The chain combines TRBV10-3 with TRBJ2-2; 9 positions agree with TRBD2. J was trimmed by 5 bases and V by 3 bases; bases with no gene match: 7. CDR3 length: 16 residues. The germline V gene encodes CDR1 ENHRY and CDR2 SYGVKD. CDR3 sequence: CAISEKGTSMTGELFF. CDR3 DNA: TGTGCCATCAGTGAAAAAGGGACTAGCATGACCGGGGAGCTGTTTTTT.

The V gene is TRBV19, the J gene TRBJ2-4, with D tentatively TRBD2 (5 bases). The V end lost 5 bases, the J end lost 6 bases, and 17 bases lay between the germline ends. The CDR3 runs to 15 residues. Germline loops: CDR1 LNHDA, CDR2 SQIVND (reference sequence). The DNA of the CDR3 is TGTGCCAGTAGTGCCCCATCAAGGGCGGGAAACATTCAGTACTTC. Encoded protein: CASSAPSRAGNIQYF.

Worth noting for this clone: This CDR3 is also generated by other DNA sequences in the sample. The chain uses TRBV5-1 and TRBJ1-5, with a possible D match to TRBD1 (6 bases). Between the trimmed V and J ends, which lost 0 bases and 2 bases, there was a span of 9 bases. The germline V gene has CDR1 SGHRS and CDR2 YFSETQ. The CDR3 sequence is 15 residues long. In DNA, the CDR3 is TGCGCCAGCAGCTTGGCAGGGGTCCGCAATCAGCCCCAGCATTTT. This translates into CASSLAGVRNQPQHF.

This chain connects TRBV28 to TRBJ2-6; TRBD1 is a possible D gene (6 bases). CDR3 size: 21 residues. The V gene's germline CDR1 is MDHEN and CDR2 SYDVKM. V lost 6 bases to trimming and J lost 4 bases, with 31 bases between them. The CDR3 here is CASSLPPMTGDGAQGANVLTF. The DNA of the CDR3 is TGTGCCAGCAGCCTTCCCCCGATGACAGGTGATGGGGCGCAGGGGGCCAACGTCCTGACTTTC.

The V call is TRBV30, the J call TRBJ1-1; D is perhaps TRBD1 (6 bases). V dropped 8 bases and J dropped 5 bases, with 18 bases sitting between them. The CDR3 covers 13 residues. Germline values: CDR1 GTSNPN, CDR2 SVGIG (reference sequence). The DNA of the CDR3 is TGTGCCGGAGATAAAGGGGGTGGGACTGAAGCTTTCTTT. Amino acids: CAGDKGGGTEAFF. Based on the CDR3 plus reference TRBV30 and TRBJ1-1, the full variable domain is SQTIHQWPATLVQPVGSPLSLECTVEGTSNPNLYWYRQAAGRGLQLLFYSVGIGQISSEVPQNLSASRPQDRQFILSSKKLLLSDSGFYLCAGDKGGGTEAFFGQGTRLTVV.

The J gene is TRBJ1-1, the V gene TRBV7-9, with D uncertain. Deletions cut 3 bases from V and 1 base from J, with 6 bases between. This CDR3 spans 13 amino acids. Germline values: CDR1 SEHNR, CDR2 FQNEAQ (reference sequence). CDR3 in DNA: TGTGCCAGCAGCTTTTCTTGGAACACTGAAGCTTTCTTT. It codes for CASSFSWNTEAFF.

This rearrangement joins TRBV19 to TRBJ2-7; TRBD1 matches 11 bases. The CDR3 length is 15 residues. CDR1 and CDR2 from the germline V gene are LNHDA and SQIVND (reference sequence). V gave up 5 bases and J gave up 3 bases; unmatched junction bases: 6. CDR3 DNA sequence: TGTGCCAGTAGTGAATGGGACAGGGGGGTCTACGAGCAGTACTTC. It specifies CASSEWDRGVYEQYF.

V gene TRBV5-1 combines with J gene TRBJ2-1; D is uncertain. The V end was cut by 2 bases, the J end by 0 bases, with 6 bases between. The CDR3 has 14 amino acids. From germline, CDR1 is SGHRS and CDR2 YFSETQ. In DNA form, the CDR3 reads TGCGCCAGCAGCTTCCTGAACTCCTACAATGAGCAGTTCTTC. It encodes CASSFLNSYNEQFF.

This clone appeared once. The chain is built from TRBV9 and TRBJ2-6; D gene unclear. The CDR3 extends over 18 amino acids. The V and J ends lost 0 bases and 0 bases respectively, with 13 bases between them. CDR1 is SGDLS, CDR2 YYNGEE, per germline. The DNA for the CDR3 is TGTGCCAGCAGCGTAGATCCAGGTTTCCGCTCTGGGGCCAACGTCCTGACTTTC. It codes for CASSVDPGFRSGANVLTF.